The 13 T cell receptor beta chains in this list originate from one sample, sequenced in a study of cytomegalovirus exposure and HLA in healthy donors. Primers for the PCR totalled 60 Vbeta and 13 Jbeta. Some clones are missing from TCRdb's copy, which holds only in-frame ones; the method was immunoSEQ multiplex PCR. The sample yields around 130,000 clones, roughly 80% seen once. Sequences were obtained from PBMCs. All receptors come from a woman between 40 and 55 years old in good health and CMV-seropositive.

J is TRBJ2-7 and V is TRBV10-3; D gene uncertain. The CDR3 contains 16 residues. The germline gives CDR1 ENHRY, CDR2 SYGVKD. Trimming left V 0 bases short and J 3 bases short, with 15 bases between. CDR3 in DNA: TGTGCCATCAGTGAGTCACCCGTGACTTTCAACTACGAGCAGTACTTC. Translated, it gives CAISESPVTFNYEQYF.

The chain recombines TRBV7-9 with TRBJ1-2; 7 bases agree with TRBD1. The J segment lost 6 bases and the V segment lost 1 base, leaving 5 bases of the junction unmatched. Germline V gives CDR1 SEHNR, CDR2 FQNEAQ (reference sequence). The CDR3 is 14 residues long. CDR3 sequence (DNA): TGTGCCAGCAGCTTAGGACAGGGCGAGGATGGCTACACCTTC. It codes for CASSLGQGEDGYTF.

By share, this clone ranks as medium-sized (0.01 to 0.1%). CDR3 DNA: TGTGCCAGCAGCCAAGACCTAGCGGAACCTAAAGGGACCCAGTACTTC. It is translated as CASSQDLAEPKGTQYF. The V call is TRBV4-2, the J call TRBJ2-5; 7 bases are a match to TRBD2. Losses at the gene ends were 0 bases for V and 7 bases for J; bases not matched to a gene: 11. The CDR3 loop spans 16 amino acids. CDR1 and CDR2 (germline): LGHNA, YNFKEQ.

The V gene is TRBV6-5, the J gene TRBJ1-1, with TRBD1 as a possible D gene (6 bases). This CDR3 contains 16 residues. The V end lost 1 base, the J end lost 1 base, and 13 bases lay between the germline ends. CDR1 and CDR2 (germline): MNHEY, SVGAGI. CDR3 loop: CASSYFTRGGNTEAFF. CDR3 sequence (DNA): TGTGCCAGCAGTTACTTTACTAGGGGGGGGAACACTGAAGCTTTCTTT.

This clone was observed a few times. The chain uses TRBV28 and TRBJ1-2; 9 nucleotides line up with TRBD1. The V segment lost 6 bases and the J segment 3 bases; nucleotides outside the gene matches: 5. The CDR3 runs to 14 residues. The germline V gene has CDR1 MDHEN and CDR2 SYDVKM. The CDR3 sequence: CASRTTGGHYGYTF. CDR3 sequence (DNA): TGTGCCAGCAGGACAACAGGGGGCCACTATGGCTACACCTTC.

The genes are TRBV7-2 and TRBJ1-2, with D possibly being TRBD1 (6 bases). The V end lost 5 bases, the J end lost 4 bases, and 11 bases lay between the germline ends. CDR1 and CDR2 (germline): SGHTA, FQGNSA. CDR3 length: 13 amino acids. As DNA, the CDR3 is TGTGCCAGCAGCCAAGGACAGCCCTATGGCTACACCTTC. It encodes CASSQGQPYGYTF.

V and J are TRBV7-2 and TRBJ1-4; 8 bases map to TRBD1. There are 14 residues in the CDR3. CDR1 and CDR2 from the germline V gene are SGHTA and FQGNSA. The J segment lost 10 bases and the V segment lost 4 bases, leaving 8 bases of the junction unmatched. This chain's CDR3 is CASSSLTGEGKLFF. In DNA form, the CDR3 reads TGTGCCAGCAGCTCCTTGACAGGGGAAGGAAAACTGTTTTTT.

The V gene is TRBV4-3, the J gene TRBJ1-1; 9 bases line up with TRBD1. Losses at the gene ends were 4 bases for V and 1 base for J; bases not matched to a gene: 7. The V gene's germline CDR1 is LGHNA and CDR2 YSLEER. This CDR3 has 16 amino acids. As DNA, the CDR3 is TGCGCCAGCAGCCTGGGGACAGGGAGGGGGAACACTGAAGCTTTCTTT. Translated, it gives CASSLGTGRGNTEAFF.

This clone occurred a few times. The J gene is TRBJ2-5, the V gene TRBV25-1, with 10 positions matching TRBD2. With V trimmed by 1 base and J by 5 bases, 7 bases remained unmatched. This CDR3 comprises 16 residues. The V gene's germline CDR1 is MGHDK and CDR2 SYGVNS. The CDR3 protein is CASSESKRGGVETQYF. In nucleotides, the CDR3 is TGTGCCAGCAGTGAATCAAAGCGGGGGGGTGTTGAGACCCAGTACTTC.

This rearrangement joins TRBV6-5 to TRBJ2-7; D is perhaps TRBD1 (5 bases). CDR1 MNHEY and CDR2 SVGAGI come from the germline V gene. This CDR3 has 15 residues. V shed 4 bases and J shed 2 bases, with 15 bases lying between them. CDR3 bases: TGTGCCAGCAGTTCCTTCAGGGATACAACCTACGAGCAGTACTTC. It is translated as CASSSFRDTTYEQYF.

The rearrangement links TRBV7-9 to TRBJ1-2; D is perhaps TRBD1 (5 bases). CDR3 length equals 14 residues. Trimming removed 3 bases at V and 3 bases at J, with 11 bases between. Germline CDR1 reads SEHNR; CDR2 reads FQNEAQ (reference sequence). The CDR3 bases are TGTGCCAGCAGCTTGAGTGGAGGGGACTATGGCTACACCTTC. Amino acid sequence: CASSLSGGDYGYTF.

The CDR3 sequence is CASSSDDRGSYEQYF. CDR3 coding DNA: TGTGCCAGCAGTTCAGACGACAGGGGCTCCTACGAGCAGTACTTC. The rearrangement joins TRBV6-6 to TRBJ2-5; 8 bases agree with TRBD1. The end of the DNA aligns better with TRBJ2-7, so the J call may be wrong. The CDR3 is made up of 15 amino acids. CDR1 and CDR2 from the germline V gene are MNHNY and SVGAGI (reference sequence).

The chain recombines TRBV11-2 with TRBJ2-1; the D gene is possibly TRBD2 (5 bases). Germline-derived CDR1 and CDR2 are SGHAT and FQNNGV. The CDR3 consists of 14 residues. V was shortened by 5 bases and J by 6 bases, with 14 bases between the two germline ends. CDR3 sequence: CASSLLAEANEQFF. CDR3 nucleotide sequence: TGTGCCAGCAGCCTCCTTGCGGAGGCCAATGAGCAGTTCTTC. The complete variable domain, with remaining parts taken from reference TRBV11-2 and TRBJ2-1, reads EAGVAQSPRYKIIEKRQSVAFWCNPISGHATLYWYQQILGQGPKLLIQFQNNGVVDDSQLPKDRFSAERLKGVDSTLKIQPAKLEDSAVYLCASSLLAEANEQFFGPGTRLTVL.